This T cell receptor beta chain stems from a study of spatial heterogeneity in lung cancer. Study details: For the average unique TCR and UMI combination, more than eight occurrences appeared in raw reads. Study-wide results and caveats: Counts of expanded alpha and beta TCRs within tumors tracked the tumor nonsynonymous mutation count.

This clonotype was seen only a few times. The antigen remains unidentified. Every TCR cDNA molecule bore a unique molecular identifier. MiXCR, applied by TCRdb to the 5' RACE reads, yields one record per CDR3 protein. The table has roughly 7,000 distinct CDR3 sequences, more than 13% seen once; the top ten hold roughly 9.8%. Time point noted: sample taken at primary tumor resection. The source was lung tumor tissue, collected at surgery. This receptor was obtained from a male donor with early-stage non-small cell lung cancer.

CDR3 region: CASSPRTGRNQPQHF. Here the CDR3 DNA reads TGTGCCAGCAGTCCGCGGACAGGGAGGAACCAGCCCCAGCATTTT. This sequence joins TRBV27 and TRBJ1-5, with TRBD1 identical over 8 bases. Germline CDR1 is MNHEY and CDR2 is SMNVEV (reference sequence). The CDR3 runs to 15 residues. Trimming took 5 bases from V and 7 from J; bases not matched to a gene: 10.